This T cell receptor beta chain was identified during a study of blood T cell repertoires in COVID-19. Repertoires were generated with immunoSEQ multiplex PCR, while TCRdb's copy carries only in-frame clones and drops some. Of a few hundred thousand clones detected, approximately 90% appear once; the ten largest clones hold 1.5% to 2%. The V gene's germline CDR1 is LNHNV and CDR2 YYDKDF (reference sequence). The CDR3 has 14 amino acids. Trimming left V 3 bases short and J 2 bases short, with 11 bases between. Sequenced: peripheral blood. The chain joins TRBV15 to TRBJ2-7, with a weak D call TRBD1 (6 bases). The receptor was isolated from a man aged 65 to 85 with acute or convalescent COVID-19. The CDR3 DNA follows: TGTGCCACCAGCAGGACAGGTGGAGCCTACGAGCAGTACTTC. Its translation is CATSRTGGAYEQYF.